A selection of T cell receptor beta chains follows, all from one sample in a study of blood T cells in healthy people across ages. TCRdb redid the calling of the 5' RACE reads with MiXCR, one entry per CDR3 protein. The table has some 1.6 million distinct CDR3 sequences, roughly 30% seen once. Sequenced: blood. The receptors derive from a woman under 40 in good health. The CDR3 runs from the conserved cysteine through the conserved F or W. A D gene is named only where the DNA matches it firmly. Only some rows state a clone size, as once, few, many or a class for expanded clones.

CDR3 DNA: TGTGCCAGCAGCTTAGTGGGGATGGTGAACACTGAAGCTTTCTTT
CDR3 protein: CASSLVGMVNTEAFF
D gene: .
V gene: TRBV7-2
J gene: TRBJ1-1
clone size: few

CDR3 DNA: TGTGCCAGCGAAATAGCGGGAGGGGTCAACGAGCAGTACTTC
CDR3 protein: CASEIAGGVNEQYF
D gene: TRBD2
V gene: TRBV2
J gene: TRBJ2-7
clone size: .

CDR3 DNA: TGTGCCTGGACCCCTGCCACTGAAGCTTTCTTT
CDR3 protein: CAWTPATEAFF
D gene: .
V gene: TRBV30
J gene: TRBJ1-1
clone size: .

CDR3 DNA: TGCGCCAGCAGCCATATGGAGGGGGAAGGGGGCTACACCTTC
CDR3 protein: CASSHMEGEGGYTF
D gene: .
V gene: TRBV4-1
J gene: TRBJ1-2
clone size: .

CDR3 DNA: TGTGCCAGCAGTGGTACTCGCCGGGCCTCGCCTAGGAGCTCCTACAATGAGCAGTTCTTC
CDR3 protein: CASSGTRRASPRSSYNEQFF
D gene: .
V gene: TRBV25-1
J gene: TRBJ2-1
clone size: few

CDR3 DNA: TGTGCCTGGAAAGAAGTTAACTACAATGAGCAGTTCTTC
CDR3 protein: CAWKEVNYNEQFF
D gene: .
V gene: TRBV30
J gene: TRBJ2-1
clone size: .

CDR3 DNA: TGTGCCAGCAGCTTAGATGGGAGGGGTTACCAAGAGACCCAGTACTTC
CDR3 protein: CASSLDGRGYQETQYF
D gene: TRBD2
V gene: TRBV11-2
J gene: TRBJ2-5
clone size: few

CDR3 DNA: TGCGCCAGCAACCCACAGGGTCCTCTGAGCACAGATACGCAGTATTTT
CDR3 protein: CASNPQGPLSTDTQYF
D gene: .
V gene: TRBV5-1
J gene: TRBJ2-3
clone size: .

CDR3 DNA: TGTGCCACCCGGCGGGCGGAGACCCAGTACTTC
CDR3 protein: CATRRAETQYF
D gene: .
V gene: TRBV7-9
J gene: TRBJ2-5
clone size: .

CDR3 DNA: TGCAGTGCTAGAGAGCGGACAGCCAGCTGGTTTAGAACGCAGTATTTT
CDR3 protein: CSARERTASWFRTQYF
D gene: .
V gene: TRBV20-1
J gene: TRBJ2-3
clone size: few

CDR3 DNA: TGTGCCATCAGTGACCCGGGACTAGCCAAAAACATTCAGTACTTC
CDR3 protein: CAISDPGLAKNIQYF
D gene: .
V gene: TRBV10-3
J gene: TRBJ2-4
clone size: many

CDR3 DNA: TGTGCCATCACAAAGCGAGGTGACAGGTCCGGAGTCGAGCAGTACTTC
CDR3 protein: CAITKRGDRSGVEQYF
D gene: .
V gene: TRBV10-3
J gene: TRBJ2-7
clone size: .

CDR3 DNA: TGTGCCAGCAGTTTAGTCAGCTCCTCCCAGTACTTC
CDR3 protein: CASSLVSSSQYF
D gene: .
V gene: TRBV28
J gene: TRBJ2-5
clone size: .

CDR3 DNA: TGCGCCAGCAGCTTGGACAGGGGGATTAATTCACCCCTCCACTTT
CDR3 protein: CASSLDRGINSPLHF
D gene: TRBD1
V gene: TRBV5-1
J gene: TRBJ1-6
clone size: .

CDR3 DNA: TGTGCCAGCAGACGGACAGGGCTTAATGAAAAACTGTTTTTT
CDR3 protein: CASRRTGLNEKLFF
D gene: TRBD1
V gene: TRBV28
J gene: TRBJ1-4
clone size: once

CDR3 DNA: TGTGCTAGTGGTTTGGTAAGAGGGGGGGCGTACAATGAGCAGTTCTTC
CDR3 protein: CASGLVRGGAYNEQFF
D gene: .
V gene: TRBV12-5
J gene: TRBJ2-1
clone size: .

CDR3 DNA: TGCGCCAGCAGCCCCTACAGGGGTGTAGAGACCCAGTACTTC
CDR3 protein: CASSPYRGVETQYF
D gene: TRBD1
V gene: TRBV4-1
J gene: TRBJ2-5
clone size: many

CDR3 DNA: TGTGCCTGGGAAGGACAGGCCTACGAGCAGTACTTC
CDR3 protein: CAWEGQAYEQYF
D gene: TRBD1
V gene: TRBV30
J gene: TRBJ2-7
clone size: few

CDR3 DNA: TGTGCCAGCAGGACGCTGGGACAGGGCTATAATTCACCCCTCCACTTT
CDR3 protein: CASRTLGQGYNSPLHF
D gene: TRBD1
V gene: TRBV6-1
J gene: TRBJ1-6
clone size: once

CDR3 DNA: TGTGCCACCAGGGAGGTACCCTCCTACGAGCAGTACTTC
CDR3 protein: CATREVPSYEQYF
D gene: .
V gene: TRBV24-1
J gene: TRBJ2-7
clone size: .

CDR3 DNA: TGTGCCAGCAGTAAGGGACTAGGCGCAGATACGCAGTATTTT
CDR3 protein: CASSKGLGADTQYF
D gene: TRBD2
V gene: TRBV6-6
J gene: TRBJ2-3
clone size: .

CDR3 DNA: TGTGCCAGCAGTTTATCGGGAGTCCAGCTCTATGGCTACACCTTC
CDR3 protein: CASSLSGVQLYGYTF
D gene: .
V gene: TRBV27
J gene: TRBJ1-2
clone size: .

CDR3 DNA: TGTGCCAGCAGCTTGGCGGGGCGGTGGGATACGCAGTATTTT
CDR3 protein: CASSLAGRWDTQYF
D gene: .
V gene: TRBV5-6
J gene: TRBJ2-3
clone size: .

CDR3 DNA: TGTGCCATCAGTGAGTCGCGGGGTTCGGAGACCCAGTACTTC
CDR3 protein: CAISESRGSETQYF
D gene: .
V gene: TRBV10-3
J gene: TRBJ2-5
clone size: many

CDR3 DNA: TGCAGCGTGGGGACTAACTATGACTACACCTTC
CDR3 protein: CSVGTNYDYTF
D gene: .
V gene: TRBV29-1
J gene: TRBJ1-2
clone size: .

CDR3 DNA: TGTGCCATCTCGGGAGGGGCTGAAGCTTTCTTT
CDR3 protein: CAISGGAEAFF
D gene: .
V gene: TRBV6-2/TRBV6-3
J gene: TRBJ1-1
clone size: .

CDR3 DNA: TGCAGTGCCTTTAATGCCCTAGCGGGTACGTTCAATGAGCAGTTCTTC
CDR3 protein: CSAFNALAGTFNEQFF
D gene: TRBD2
V gene: TRBV20-1
J gene: TRBJ2-1
clone size: .

CDR3 DNA: TGTGCCAGCAGCTTGGGCATTCTCCGGGAGACCCAGTACTTC
CDR3 protein: CASSLGILRETQYF
D gene: .
V gene: TRBV11-2
J gene: TRBJ2-5
clone size: few

CDR3 DNA: TGTGCCAGCAGCTTTGGGACATCCGAGGGAGATACGCAGTATTTT
CDR3 protein: CASSFGTSEGDTQYF
D gene: .
V gene: TRBV7-2
J gene: TRBJ2-3
clone size: many

CDR3 DNA: TGTGCCACCAGTGATTGGGACAGGGGCTATGAGCAGTTCTTC
CDR3 protein: CATSDWDRGYEQFF
D gene: TRBD1
V gene: TRBV24-1
J gene: TRBJ2-1
clone size: once

CDR3 DNA: TGTGCCAGCAGCTTCCCGACAGGGTTCGGCAATCAGCCCCAGCATTTT
CDR3 protein: CASSFPTGFGNQPQHF
D gene: TRBD1
V gene: TRBV7-2
J gene: TRBJ1-5
clone size: .

CDR3 DNA: TGCAGCGTCCCGGGGCAGGTAGAGGAAAAACTGTTTTTT
CDR3 protein: CSVPGQVEEKLFF
D gene: .
V gene: TRBV29-1
J gene: TRBJ1-4
clone size: few

CDR3 DNA: TGCGCCAGCAGCCTAGCGCCGGTGGGGTTCGCAGATACGCAGTATTTT
CDR3 protein: CASSLAPVGFADTQYF
D gene: .
V gene: TRBV5-1
J gene: TRBJ2-3
clone size: .

CDR3 DNA: TGTGCCAGCAGCCCCCAAGTGTGGGCCGAGCAGTACTTC
CDR3 protein: CASSPQVWAEQYF
D gene: .
V gene: TRBV7-9
J gene: TRBJ2-7
clone size: few

CDR3 DNA: TGCAACGTGACCATCGGGACAGCTGGAAACACCATATATTTT
CDR3 protein: CNVTIGTAGNTIYF
D gene: TRBD1
V gene: TRBV29-1
J gene: TRBJ1-3
clone size: .

CDR3 DNA: TGTGCCAGCAGCCGGGGATTCACTGAAGCTTTCTTT
CDR3 protein: CASSRGFTEAFF
D gene: .
V gene: TRBV12-3/TRBV12-4
J gene: TRBJ1-1
clone size: few

CDR3 DNA: TGTGCCAGCAGATGGCTAGCGGGAGGGCAGAGCACAGATACGCAGTATTTT
CDR3 protein: CASRWLAGGQSTDTQYF
D gene: TRBD2
V gene: TRBV6-2/TRBV6-3
J gene: TRBJ2-3
clone size: .

CDR3 DNA: TGTGCCCGCAGCGCAGCCCTGTACCAAGAGACCCAGTACTTC
CDR3 protein: CARSAALYQETQYF
D gene: .
V gene: TRBV11-2
J gene: TRBJ2-5
clone size: .

CDR3 DNA: TGTGCCAGCTCACCACTGATTAGTCGGACAGGGGACTCTGGGGCCAACGTCCTGACTTTC
CDR3 protein: CASSPLISRTGDSGANVLTF
D gene: TRBD1
V gene: TRBV18
J gene: TRBJ2-6
clone size: .

CDR3 DNA: TGTGCCAGCAGTCCCCACTCGGGACAGGGTCACAATGAGCAGTTCTTC
CDR3 protein: CASSPHSGQGHNEQFF
D gene: TRBD1
V gene: TRBV27
J gene: TRBJ2-1
clone size: .

CDR3 DNA: TGTGCCAGCAGCGCCCCAGGGCTGAATGAAAAACTGTTTTTT
CDR3 protein: CASSAPGLNEKLFF
D gene: .
V gene: TRBV7-9
J gene: TRBJ1-4
clone size: few

CDR3 DNA: TGTGCCAGTAGTATAGGGGGCTTCGGCACTGAAGCTTTCTTT
CDR3 protein: CASSIGGFGTEAFF
D gene: .
V gene: TRBV19
J gene: TRBJ1-1
clone size: .

CDR3 DNA: TGTGCCAGCAGCAAGGACAGGCGGGAAGAGACCCAGTACTTC
CDR3 protein: CASSKDRREETQYF
D gene: TRBD1
V gene: TRBV5-6
J gene: TRBJ2-5
clone size: few

CDR3 DNA: TGCGCCAGCAGCTTGGGGCCCACTCCGGTCGACACTGAAGCTTTCTTT
CDR3 protein: CASSLGPTPVDTEAFF
D gene: .
V gene: TRBV5-1
J gene: TRBJ1-1
clone size: few

CDR3 DNA: TGTGCCAGCAAGGAGGGGGGGAATCAGCCCCAGCATTTT
CDR3 protein: CASKEGGNQPQHF
D gene: .
V gene: TRBV2
J gene: TRBJ1-5
clone size: .

CDR3 DNA: TGTGCCAGCAGCAAGACAGGGGGCATTGGCTACACCTTC
CDR3 protein: CASSKTGGIGYTF
D gene: TRBD1
V gene: TRBV7-9
J gene: TRBJ1-2
clone size: .

CDR3 DNA: TGCGCCAGCAGATCTCCCACCGGACCAGGGAGAACAGATACGCAGTATTTT
CDR3 protein: CASRSPTGPGRTDTQYF
D gene: .
V gene: TRBV4-1
J gene: TRBJ2-3
clone size: few

CDR3 DNA: TGTGCCTGGAGACCGGGACTAGGGACCTACAATGAGCAGTTCTTC
CDR3 protein: CAWRPGLGTYNEQFF
D gene: TRBD2
V gene: TRBV30
J gene: TRBJ2-1
clone size: few

CDR3 DNA: TGCAGTGCTAGTTGGGGGGGCAGCACAGATACGCAGTATTTT
CDR3 protein: CSASWGGSTDTQYF
D gene: .
V gene: TRBV20-1
J gene: TRBJ2-3
clone size: few

CDR3 DNA: TGTGCCAGCAGCCCGGGACAGGGTGGCGACTACACCTTC
CDR3 protein: CASSPGQGGDYTF
D gene: TRBD1
V gene: TRBV27
J gene: TRBJ1-2
clone size: .

CDR3 DNA: TGCAGCGTGGGACATCTATACGAGCAGTACTTC
CDR3 protein: CSVGHLYEQYF
D gene: .
V gene: TRBV29-1
J gene: TRBJ2-7
clone size: .